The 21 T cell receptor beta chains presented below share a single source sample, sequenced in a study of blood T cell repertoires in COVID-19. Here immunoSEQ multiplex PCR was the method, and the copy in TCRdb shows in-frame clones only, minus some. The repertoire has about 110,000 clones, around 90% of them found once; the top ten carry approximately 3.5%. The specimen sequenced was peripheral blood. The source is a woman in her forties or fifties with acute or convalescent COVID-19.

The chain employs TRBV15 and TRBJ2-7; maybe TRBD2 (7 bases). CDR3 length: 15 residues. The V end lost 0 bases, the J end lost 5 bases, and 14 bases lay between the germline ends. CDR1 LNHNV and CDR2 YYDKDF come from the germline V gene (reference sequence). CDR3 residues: CATSRDRGGGHEQYF. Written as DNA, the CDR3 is TGTGCCACCAGCAGAGATCGAGGGGGAGGGCACGAGCAGTACTTC.

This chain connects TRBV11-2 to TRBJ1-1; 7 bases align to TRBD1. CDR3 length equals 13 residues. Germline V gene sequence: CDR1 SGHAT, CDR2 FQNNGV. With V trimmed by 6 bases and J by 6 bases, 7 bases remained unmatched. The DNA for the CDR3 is TGTGCCAGCAGTTCCAGGGGGATCGCTGAAGCTTTCTTT. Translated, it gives CASSSRGIAEAFF.

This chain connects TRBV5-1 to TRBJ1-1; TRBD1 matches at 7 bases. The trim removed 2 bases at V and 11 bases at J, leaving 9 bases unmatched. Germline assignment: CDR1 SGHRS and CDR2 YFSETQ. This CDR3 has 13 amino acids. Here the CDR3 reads CASSLGGAGVAFF. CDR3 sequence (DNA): TGCGCCAGCAGCTTAGGGGGCGCCGGGGTTGCTTTCTTT.

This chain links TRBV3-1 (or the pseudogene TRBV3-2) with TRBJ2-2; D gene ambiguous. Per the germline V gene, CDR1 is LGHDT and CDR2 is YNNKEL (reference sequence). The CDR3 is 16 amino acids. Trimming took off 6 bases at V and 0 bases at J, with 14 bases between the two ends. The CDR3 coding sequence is TGTGCCAGCAGGAGCACTACCGCCTCGAACACCGGGGAGCTGTTTTTT. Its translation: CASRSTTASNTGELFF.

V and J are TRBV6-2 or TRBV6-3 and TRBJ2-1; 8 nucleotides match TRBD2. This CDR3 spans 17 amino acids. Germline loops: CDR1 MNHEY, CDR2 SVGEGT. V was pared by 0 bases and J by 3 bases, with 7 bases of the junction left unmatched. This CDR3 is CASSYSPPAGVYNEQFF. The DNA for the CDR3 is TGTGCCAGCAGTTACTCCCCCCCAGCGGGAGTCTACAATGAGCAGTTCTTC.

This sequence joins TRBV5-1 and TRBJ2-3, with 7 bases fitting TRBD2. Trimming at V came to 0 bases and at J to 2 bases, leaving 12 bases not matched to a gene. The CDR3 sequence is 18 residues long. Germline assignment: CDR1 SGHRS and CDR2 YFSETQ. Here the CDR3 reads CASSLEASGRGATDTQYF. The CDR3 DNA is TGCGCCAGCAGCTTGGAGGCTAGCGGACGAGGGGCCACAGATACGCAGTATTTT.

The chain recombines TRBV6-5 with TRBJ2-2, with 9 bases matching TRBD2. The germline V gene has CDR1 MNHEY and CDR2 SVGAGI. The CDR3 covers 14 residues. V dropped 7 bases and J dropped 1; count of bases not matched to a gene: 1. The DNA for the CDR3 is TGTGCCAGCAAGACTAGCGGGAACACCGGGGAGCTGTTTTTT. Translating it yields CASKTSGNTGELFF.

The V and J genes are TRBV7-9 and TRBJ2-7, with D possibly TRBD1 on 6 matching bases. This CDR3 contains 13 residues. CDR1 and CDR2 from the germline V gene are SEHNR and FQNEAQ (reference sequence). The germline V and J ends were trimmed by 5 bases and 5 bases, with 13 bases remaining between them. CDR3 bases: TGTGCCAGCAGCCCGGACAGCCCGGACGAGCAGTACTTC. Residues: CASSPDSPDEQYF.

The CDR3 protein is CSVGGGSEQYF. DNA for the CDR3: TGCAGCGTGGGGGGAGGGAGCGAGCAGTACTTC. The genes are TRBV29-1 and TRBJ2-7; 7 bases fit TRBD2. V was pared by 6 bases and J by 6 bases, with 5 bases of the junction left unmatched. Germline V gives CDR1 SQVTM, CDR2 ANQGSEA. The CDR3 sequence is 11 residues long.

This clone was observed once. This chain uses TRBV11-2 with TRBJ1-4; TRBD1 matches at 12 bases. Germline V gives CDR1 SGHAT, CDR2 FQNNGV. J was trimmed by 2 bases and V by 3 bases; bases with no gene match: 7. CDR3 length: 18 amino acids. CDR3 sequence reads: CASSFGTGGLLTNEKLFF. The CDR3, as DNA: TGTGCCAGCAGCTTTGGGACAGGGGGCTTACTTACTAATGAAAAACTGTTTTTT. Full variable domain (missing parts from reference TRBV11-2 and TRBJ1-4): EAGVAQSPRYKIIEKRQSVAFWCNPISGHATLYWYQQILGQGPKLLIQFQNNGVVDDSQLPKDRFSAERLKGVDSTLKIQPAKLEDSAVYLCASSFGTGGLLTNEKLFFGSGTQLSVL.

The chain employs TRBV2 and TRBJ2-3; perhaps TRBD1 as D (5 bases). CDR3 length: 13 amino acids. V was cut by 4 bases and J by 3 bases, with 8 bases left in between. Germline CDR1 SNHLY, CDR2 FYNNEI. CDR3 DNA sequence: TGTGCCAGCAGTGTGCAGGGAACAGATACGCAGTATTTT. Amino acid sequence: CASSVQGTDTQYF.

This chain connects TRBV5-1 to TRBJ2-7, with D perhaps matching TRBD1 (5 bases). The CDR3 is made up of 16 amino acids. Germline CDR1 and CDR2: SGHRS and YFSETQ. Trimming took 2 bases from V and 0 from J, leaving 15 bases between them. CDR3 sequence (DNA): TGCGCCAGCAGCTTACAAACAGGAAGGAGCTCCTACGAGCAGTACTTC. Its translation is CASSLQTGRSSYEQYF.

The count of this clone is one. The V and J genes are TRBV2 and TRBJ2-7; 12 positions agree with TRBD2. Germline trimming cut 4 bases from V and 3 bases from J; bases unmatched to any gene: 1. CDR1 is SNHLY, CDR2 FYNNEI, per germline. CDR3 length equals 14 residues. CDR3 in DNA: TGTGCCAGCAGTGGACTAGCGGGAGTCTACGAGCAGTACTTC. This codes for CASSGLAGVYEQYF.

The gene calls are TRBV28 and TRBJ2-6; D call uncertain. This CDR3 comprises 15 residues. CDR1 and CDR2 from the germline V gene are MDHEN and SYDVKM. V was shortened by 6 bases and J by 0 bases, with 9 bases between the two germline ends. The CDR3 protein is CASSSPSSGANVLTF. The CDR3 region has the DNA TGTGCCAGCAGCTCCCCCAGCTCTGGGGCCAACGTCCTGACTTTC.

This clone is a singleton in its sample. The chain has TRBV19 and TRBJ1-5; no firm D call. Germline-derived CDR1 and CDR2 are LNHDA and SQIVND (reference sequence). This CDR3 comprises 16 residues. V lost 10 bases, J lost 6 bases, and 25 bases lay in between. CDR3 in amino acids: CATAGWEVGSGQPQHF. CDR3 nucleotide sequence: TGTGCCACCGCAGGTTGGGAGGTTGGGAGCGGTCAGCCCCAGCATTTT.

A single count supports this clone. The CDR3 sequence: CASSFRRNTEAFF. DNA for the CDR3: TGTGCCAGCAGTTTTAGGAGGAACACTGAAGCTTTCTTT. The chain has TRBV28 and TRBJ1-1; D gene ambiguous. Germline V CDR1 and CDR2: MDHEN, SYDVKM. Between the trimmed V and J ends, which lost 3 bases and 1 base, there was a span of 6 bases. The CDR3 extends over 13 amino acids.

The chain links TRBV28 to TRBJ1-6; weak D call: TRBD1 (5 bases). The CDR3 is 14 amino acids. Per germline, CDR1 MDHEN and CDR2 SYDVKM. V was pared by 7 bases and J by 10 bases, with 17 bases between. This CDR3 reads CASKVGDGSSPLHF. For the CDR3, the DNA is TGTGCCAGCAAGGTCGGGGACGGGAGCTCACCCCTCCACTTT.

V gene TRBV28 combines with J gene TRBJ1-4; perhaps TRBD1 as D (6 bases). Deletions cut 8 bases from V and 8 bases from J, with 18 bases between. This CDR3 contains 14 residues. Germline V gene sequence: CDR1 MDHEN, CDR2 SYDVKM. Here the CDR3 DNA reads TGTGCCAGCTTTCCTACAGGGTTGGGGGAAAAACTGTTTTTT. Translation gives CASFPTGLGEKLFF.

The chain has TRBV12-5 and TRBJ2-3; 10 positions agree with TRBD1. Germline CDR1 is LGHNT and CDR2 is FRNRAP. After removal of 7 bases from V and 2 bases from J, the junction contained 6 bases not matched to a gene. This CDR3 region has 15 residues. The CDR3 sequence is CASALGTGDTDTQYF. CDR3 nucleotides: TGTGCTAGTGCCCTAGGGACAGGGGACACAGATACGCAGTATTTT.

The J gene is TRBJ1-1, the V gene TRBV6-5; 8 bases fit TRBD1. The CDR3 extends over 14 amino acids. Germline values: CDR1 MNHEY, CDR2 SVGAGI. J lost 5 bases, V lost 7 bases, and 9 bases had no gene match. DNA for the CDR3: TGTGCCAGCATACCACAGGGGGAGGGGACTGAAGCTTTCTTT. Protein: CASIPQGEGTEAFF.

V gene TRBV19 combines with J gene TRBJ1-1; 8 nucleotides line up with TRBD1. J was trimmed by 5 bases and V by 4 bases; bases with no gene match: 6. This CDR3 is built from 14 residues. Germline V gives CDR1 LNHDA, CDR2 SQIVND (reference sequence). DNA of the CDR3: TGTGCCAGTAGTAAGGACAGGGCGAGGACTGAAGCTTTCTTT. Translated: CASSKDRARTEAFF.